A single sample is the source of the 2 T cell receptor beta chains below, sequenced in a study of T cells in Graves' hyperthyroidism and ophthalmopathy. TCR beta CDR3 regions were amplified from RNA transcripts. First-round RT-PCR targeting the TCR CDR3 was performed with the HTBI primer set. Each CDR3 protein gets one entry after TCRdb re-called the multiplex PCR reads with MiXCR. The data contain roughly 56,000 distinct CDR3 sequences, 49% of them singletons. Sequenced: blood. These receptor sequences come from a woman under 40 with Graves' ophthalmopathy.

Many counts were recorded for this clonotype. The V and J genes are TRBV5-8 and TRBJ2-3; D ambiguous. The V end was cut by 0 bases, the J end by 2 bases, with 10 bases between. In germline, CDR1 is SGHTS, CDR2 YDEGEE. The CDR3 spans 15 residues. Written as DNA, the CDR3 is TGTGCCAGCAGCTTGGATGCAGGCAACACAGATACGCAGTATTTT. It yields the protein CASSLDAGNTDTQYF.

The V gene is TRBV5-4, the J gene TRBJ1-2, with D perhaps matching TRBD1 (6 bases). Per the germline V gene, CDR1 is SGHNT and CDR2 is YYREEE (reference sequence). V shed 4 bases and J shed 3 bases, with 16 bases lying between them. The CDR3 totals 15 residues. CDR3 in amino acids: CASSPRGGGDYGYTF. DNA of the CDR3: TGTGCCAGCAGCCCCCGGGGAGGGGGGGACTATGGCTACACCTTC.